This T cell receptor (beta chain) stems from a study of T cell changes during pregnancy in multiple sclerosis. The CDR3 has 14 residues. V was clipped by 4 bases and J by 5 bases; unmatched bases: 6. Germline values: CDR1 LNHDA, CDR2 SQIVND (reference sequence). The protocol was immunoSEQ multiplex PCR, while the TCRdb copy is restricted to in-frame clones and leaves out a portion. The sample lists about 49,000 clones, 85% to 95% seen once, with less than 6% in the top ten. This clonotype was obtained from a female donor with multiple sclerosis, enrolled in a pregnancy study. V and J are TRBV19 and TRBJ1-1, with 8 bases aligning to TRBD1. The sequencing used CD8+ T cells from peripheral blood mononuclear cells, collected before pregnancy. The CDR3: CASSTGTGITEAFF. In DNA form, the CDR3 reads TGTGCCAGTAGTACCGGGACAGGCATTACTGAAGCTTTCTTT.